One sample yielded the 2 T cell receptor beta chains listed below, sequenced in a study of regulatory T cells in long-lasting Graves disease. Relying on iRepertoire HTBI primers and Arm-PCR of CDR3 regions, the team built TCR beta libraries. One entry per CDR3 protein results from TCRdb running MiXCR on the multiplex PCR reads. This repertoire shows 350,000 to 450,000 distinct CDR3 sequences, approximately 15% found once; its top ten account for roughly 30%. Time point specified: newly diagnosed GD, antithyroid drugs for less than 3 months. PBMCs provided the RNA from which the TCR library was made. The sample was also linked to a second study, of T cells in Graves' hyperthyroidism and ophthalmopathy.

The specimen comprised peripheral blood mononuclear cells (PBMCs), sampled at new diagnosis, from a patient treated with antithyroid drugs. The receptor set was obtained from a man aged 35 to 55 with Graves disease.

This clonotype has at least ten counts. The rearrangement uses TRBV12-3 or TRBV12-4 and TRBJ2-6, with unresolved D. This CDR3 contains 17 residues. V lost 6 bases to trimming and J lost 4 bases, with 19 bases between them. The CDR3 loop is CASRHARPVPGANVLTF. The CDR3 bases are TGTGCCAGCAGACATGCCCGCCCGGTACCGGGGGCCAACGTCCTGACTTTC.

The chain employs TRBV18 and TRBJ2-5; 7 nucleotides line up with TRBD2. V lost 0 bases, J lost 1 base, and 8 bases stayed unmatched. CDR3 size: 17 residues. The V gene's germline CDR1 is KGHSH and CDR2 LQKENI. The CDR3 is CASSPPWAGDSQETQYF. CDR3 coding DNA: TGTGCCAGCTCACCACCCTGGGCGGGGGACTCCCAAGAGACCCAGTACTTC.